This T cell receptor (beta chain) was sequenced during a study of response to subunit inactivated influenza vaccine. TCRdb reprocessed the RT-PCR reads with MiXCR, giving one entry per CDR3 protein. The sample shows 500,000 to 700,000 distinct CDR3 sequences, roughly 25% of them seen only once. Trimming took off 0 bases at V and 3 bases at J, with 15 bases between the two ends. The length of the CDR3 is 16 residues. CDR1 is SGHDN and CDR2 is FVKESK in the germline V gene. The same sample was also used in a study of T cells expressing NK-cell markers. As that study records: With UMIs, 5'RACE template switching was used to make TCR beta cDNA. Most of the eight sequenced donors were HCMV-seropositive; one was seronegative. An anti-gamma-delta TCR antibody confined sorting to alpha-beta TCR T cells across several of the experiments. Of CD8+ T cells, about 1.0-8% belonged to dominant NKG2C+ clonotypes in five or six donors.

The genes are TRBV14 and TRBJ2-7; possibly TRBD1 for D (6 bases). The TCR originated in a man aged 45 to 65 who received an inactivated influenza vaccine. Sequenced material: CD4+ T cells sorted from PBMCs, taken 11 to 12 days after vaccination. The CDR3 protein is CASSQEGKGGVYEQYF. The CDR3 coding sequence is TGTGCCAGCAGCCAAGAAGGGAAAGGGGGTGTCTACGAGCAGTACTTC.